Listed here are 29 T cell receptor beta chains from one sample, sequenced in a study of regulatory T cells in long-lasting Graves disease. Time point reported: newly diagnosed GD, antithyroid drugs for less than 3 months. Scientists built the TCR library using RNA that was extracted from PBMCs. Relying on iRepertoire HTBI primers and Arm-PCR of CDR3 regions, the team built TCR beta libraries. TCRdb reanalysed the multiplex PCR reads using MiXCR and keeps one entry per CDR3 protein. The sample includes roughly 410,000 distinct CDR3 sequences, approximately 16% of them seen just once. These data also formed part of another study, on T cells in Graves' hyperthyroidism and ophthalmopathy.

Sequences were derived from peripheral blood mononuclear cells (PBMCs), sampled at new diagnosis, from a patient treated with antithyroid drugs. The receptors derive from a woman in her 40s with Graves disease.

Ten or more counts support this clonotype. The chain has TRBV12-3 or TRBV12-4 and TRBJ1-2, with D uncertain. The CDR3 extends over 16 amino acids. Trimming pared 2 bases from V and 0 bases from J, leaving 13 bases between. CDR3 protein: CASSLSLRTTNYGYTF. The DNA of the CDR3 is TGTGCCAGCAGTTTAAGTCTACGAACAACTAACTATGGCTACACCTTC.

This clonotype was seen repeatedly, ten times or more. The CDR3 here is CASSSGQARGEKLFF. The CDR3 bases are TGCGCCAGCAGCTCGGGACAAGCAAGGGGTGAAAAACTGTTTTTT. The chain combines TRBV5-1 with TRBJ1-4, with a tentative D call TRBD1 (6 bases). This CDR3 region has 15 residues. The ends were cut back, 3 bases at V and 7 bases at J, with 16 bases in the middle. The germline gives CDR1 SGHRS, CDR2 YFSETQ.

This clonotype has just a few counts. This rearrangement joins TRBV19 to TRBJ1-5, with TRBD1 as a possible D gene (6 bases). The CDR3 runs to 15 residues. Trimming left V 6 bases short and J 2 bases short, with 14 bases between. Germline V gene lookup returns CDR1 LNHDA and CDR2 SQIVND (reference sequence). Here the CDR3 reads CASREQGEGNQPQHF. DNA for the CDR3: TGTGCCAGTAGGGAACAGGGCGAAGGCAATCAGCCCCAGCATTTT.

Concerning this clonotype itself: This could be a read error, since a much larger clone is one nucleotide away. The chain employs TRBV11-2 and TRBJ2-1; D may be TRBD2 (5 bases). The J call may be incorrect, as the DNA end agrees better with TRBJ2-5. Germline CDR1 reads SGHAT; CDR2 reads FQNNGV. The CDR3 runs 13 residues. CDR3 protein: CASSLDMRVGQYF. Written as DNA, the CDR3 is TGTGCCAGCAGCTTAGATATGAGGGTGGGCCAGTACTTC.

This clonotype was observed a few times. The rearrangement links TRBV20-1 to TRBJ2-1; D perhaps matches TRBD2 (5 bases). CDR1 and CDR2 from the germline V gene are DFQATT and SNEGSKA (reference sequence). This CDR3 contains 15 residues. V lost 1 base to trimming and J lost 8 bases, with 18 bases between them. CDR3 nucleotide sequence: TGCAGTGCTAGAGTTGTAGCCCACCCGGGGTATGAGCAGTTCTTC. The encoded protein is CSARVVAHPGYEQFF.

This clonotype was picked up one time. The chain combines TRBV6-5 with TRBJ1-2; maybe TRBD1 (5 bases). The length of the CDR3 is 14 residues. Germline CDR1 is MNHEY and CDR2 is SVGAGI. Trimming cost V 4 bases and J 3 bases, with 12 bases left between them. CDR3 residues: CASSWGGGDYGYTF. Here the CDR3 DNA reads TGTGCCAGCAGTTGGGGGGGGGGGGACTATGGCTACACCTTC.

The V gene is TRBV4-2, the J gene TRBJ2-1; D gene ambiguous. The CDR3 is 11 residues long. The V and J ends lost 3 bases and 9 bases respectively, with 6 bases between them. Germline CDR1 and CDR2: LGHNA and YNFKEQ. CDR3 amino acids: CASSQSAEQFF. The CDR3 DNA sequence: TGTGCCAGCAGCCAGAGCGCTGAGCAGTTCTTC.

This clonotype was counted ten times or more. The J gene is TRBJ2-7, the V gene TRBV12-3 or TRBV12-4; 9 bases map to TRBD2. V lost 6 bases to trimming and J lost 3 bases; unmatched junction nucleotides: 9. This CDR3 comprises 15 residues. CDR3 region: CASRIAGDSNYEQYF. CDR3 nucleotides: TGTGCCAGCAGAATAGCGGGAGACAGCAACTACGAGCAGTACTTC.

Turning to this clonotype: This clone may be a read error of a much larger clone one base away. The chain recombines TRBV13 with TRBJ2-5; no firm D call. The CDR3 contains 15 residues. CDR1 is PRHDT, CDR2 FYEKMQ, per germline (reference sequence). The CDR3 loop is CASSLAVSTEETPYF. The DNA for the CDR3 is TGTGCCAGCAGCTTAGCCGTTTCGACGGAAGAGACCCCGTACTTC. Supplemented by reference TRBV13 and TRBJ2-5, the full variable domain reads AAGVIQSPRHLIKEKRETATLKCYPIPRHDTVYWYQQGPGQDPQFLISFYEKMQSDKGSIPDRFSAQQFSDYHSELNMSSLELGDSALYFCASSLAVSTEETPYFGPGTRLLVL.

This clonotype was counted many times. V and J are TRBV4-2 and TRBJ2-7; D may be TRBD1 (5 bases). Germline V gene data show CDR1 as LGHNA and CDR2 as YNFKEQ. Trimming took 4 bases from V and 3 from J, leaving 10 bases between them. The CDR3 has 13 residues. The CDR3 bases are TGTGCCAGCAGCCCTACAACAGGCTACGAGCAGTACTTC. This translates into CASSPTTGYEQYF.

The sample holds many counts of this clonotype. The chain has TRBV19 and TRBJ2-1; 8 nucleotides agree with TRBD2. V lost 5 bases, J lost 7 bases, and 4 bases stayed unmatched. Looked up from germline, CDR1 is LNHDA and CDR2 is SQIVND (reference sequence). The CDR3 sequence is 13 residues long. The CDR3 loop reads CASSLGLENEQFF. In DNA form, the CDR3 reads TGTGCCAGTAGTCTGGGACTAGAGAATGAGCAGTTCTTC.

With respect to this clonotype: This may come from a read error, since a much larger clone is one base off. V usage is TRBV2 and J usage is TRBJ2-4; D perhaps matches TRBD2 (6 bases). Trimming removed 6 bases at V and 3 bases at J, with 12 bases between. CDR1 is SNHLY and CDR2 is FYNNEI in the germline V gene. The length of the CDR3 is 14 residues. The CDR3, as DNA: TGTGCCAGCAGCTCCGACGGGGGCAAAAACATTCAGTACTTC. This sequence encodes CASSSDGGKNIQYF. The variable domain in full, completed from reference TRBV2 and TRBJ2-4, reads EPEVTQTPSHQVTQMGQEVILRCVPISNHLYFYWYRQILGQKVEFLVSFYNNEISEKSEIFDDQFSVERPDGSNFTLKIRSTKLEDSAMYFCASSSDGGKNIQYFGAGTRLSVL.

There are many counts of this clonotype. The chain combines TRBV28 with TRBJ2-3; D is undetermined. This CDR3 has 12 residues. The germline V gene encodes CDR1 MDHEN and CDR2 SYDVKM. V was trimmed by 5 bases and J by 6 bases, leaving 9 bases between them. CDR3 DNA sequence: TGTGCCAGCAGTGTTCCCCTGGATACGCAGTATTTT. It specifies CASSVPLDTQYF.

This clonotype came up a few times. The rearrangement uses TRBV5-1 and TRBJ1-2; 8 bases fit TRBD1. Trimming removed 0 bases from V and 4 bases from J; junction bases left unmatched: 5. Germline lookup yields CDR1 SGHRS and CDR2 YFSETQ. This CDR3 is 15 amino acids long. CDR3 nucleotide sequence: TGCGCCAGCAGCTTGGGCACAGGGGGATTCTATGGCTACACCTTC. Translation gives CASSLGTGGFYGYTF.

There are a few counts of this clonotype. J is TRBJ1-5 and V is TRBV19; perhaps TRBD1 as D (5 bases). Germline assignment: CDR1 LNHDA and CDR2 SQIVND (reference sequence). Trimming left V 7 bases short and J 9 bases short, with 22 bases between. This CDR3 contains 15 residues. The CDR3 reads CASTRPGTGEWPQHF. The CDR3 nucleotides read TGTGCCAGTACCAGACCCGGGACGGGCGAATGGCCCCAGCATTTT. The variable domain in full, with the rest retrieved from reference TRBV19 and TRBJ1-5, is DGGITQSPKYLFRKEGQNVTLSCEQNLNHDAMYWYRQDPGQGLRLIYYSQIVNDFQKGDIAEGYSVSREKKESFPLTVTSAQKNPTAFYLCASTRPGTGEWPQHFGDGTRLSIL.

This clonotype occurred many times. The chain has TRBV27 and TRBJ2-1; D may be TRBD2 (5 bases). CDR1 and CDR2 (germline): MNHEY, SMNVEV (reference sequence). This CDR3 region has 12 residues. Between the trimmed V and J ends, which lost 3 bases and 9 bases, there was a span of 9 bases. This CDR3 reads CASSFESGEQFF. DNA for the CDR3: TGTGCCAGCAGTTTCGAGAGCGGTGAGCAGTTCTTC.

The table lists this clonotype with many counts. The chain has TRBV12-3 or TRBV12-4 and TRBJ1-4; D is perhaps TRBD1 (6 bases). The CDR3 contains 13 residues. Trimming took off 5 bases at V and 10 bases at J, with 14 bases between the two ends. CDR3 in amino acids: CASSILQGGKLFF. CDR3 nucleotides: TGTGCCAGCAGTATACTACAGGGTGGAAAACTGTTTTTT.

This clonotype was counted only a few times. The genes are TRBV20-1 and TRBJ2-7; D is ambiguous. Trimming removed 2 bases from V and 5 bases from J, with 16 bases in between. This CDR3 contains 14 residues. Per the germline V gene, CDR1 is DFQATT and CDR2 is SNEGSKA (reference sequence). DNA for the CDR3: TGCAGTGCTAGAAGCGATATCGCGATCGACGAGCAGTACTTC. It yields the protein CSARSDIAIDEQYF.

In its sample, this clonotype was seen many times. The J gene is TRBJ2-1, the V gene TRBV11-3; a possible D gene is TRBD2 (5 bases). Germline loops: CDR1 SGHNT, CDR2 YENEEA. Trimming took off 3 bases at V and 6 bases at J, with 12 bases between the two ends. This CDR3 region has 14 residues. The CDR3 is CASSFRGLRNEQFF. In DNA, the CDR3 is TGTGCCAGCAGCTTTCGTGGACTCCGCAATGAGCAGTTCTTC.

The chain recombines TRBV7-2 with TRBJ2-4; TRBD1 agrees at 7 bases. This CDR3 region has 18 residues. CDR1 and CDR2 (germline): SGHTA, FQGNSA. J was trimmed by 4 bases and V by 2 bases; bases with no gene match: 14. The chain's CDR3 is CASSLRGRVSGSKNIQYF. The CDR3 DNA reads TGTGCCAGCAGCTTAAGGGGGCGGGTATCGGGGAGTAAAAACATTCAGTACTTC. Supplemented by reference TRBV7-2 and TRBJ2-4, the full variable domain reads GAGVSQSPSNKVTEKGKDVELRCDPISGHTALYWYRQSLGQGLEFLIYFQGNSAPDKSGLPSDRFSAERTGGSVSTLTIQRTQQEDSAVYLCASSLRGRVSGSKNIQYFGAGTRLSVL.

About this clonotype itself: A clone one base away is much larger, so this may be a read error. In this CDR3 the conserved last residue, phenylalanine or tryptophan, is missing, so a read error is likely. CDR3 residues: CASSGQGTYEQYL. In DNA, the CDR3 is TGTGCCAGCAGCGGACAGGGAACCTACGAGCAGTACCTC. The rearrangement links TRBV9 to TRBJ2-7; 7 bases match TRBD1. V lost 3 bases and J lost 2; bases outside the gene matches: 2. From germline, CDR1 is SGDLS and CDR2 YYNGEE. CDR3 size: 13 residues.

This clonotype appeared many times. DNA of the CDR3: TGCGCCAGCAGCATCCGGGAGACCTATGGCTACACCTTC. As protein: CASSIRETYGYTF. The gene calls are TRBV5-1 and TRBJ1-2; D gene ambiguous. This CDR3 has 13 residues. V was cut by 4 bases and J by 4 bases, with 11 bases left in between. Per the germline V gene, CDR1 is SGHRS and CDR2 is YFSETQ.

This CDR3 is CASSQVSRLAGSTQQLRAVRQYF. CDR3 in DNA: TGTGCCAGCAGCCAAGTTAGTCGGCTAGCCGGCTCCACTCAGCAGCTACGAGCAGTTAGGCAGTACTTC. This rearrangement joins TRBV3-1 to TRBJ2-7; D possibly corresponds to TRBD2 (5 bases). Germline V gene data show CDR1 as LGHDT and CDR2 as YNNKEL (reference sequence). Trimming stripped 1 base from V and 9 bases from J, with 43 bases between. The CDR3 is 23 residues long.

This clonotype has a handful of counts. The chain employs TRBV14 and TRBJ1-1; D perhaps matches TRBD1 (5 bases). V dropped 0 bases and J dropped 4 bases, with 15 bases sitting between them. The CDR3 length is 16 residues. CDR1 is SGHDN and CDR2 is FVKESK in the germline V gene. This CDR3 is CASSQDGFGRATEAFF. The CDR3, as DNA: TGTGCCAGCAGCCAAGATGGGTTTGGCAGGGCCACTGAAGCTTTCTTT.

This sequence joins TRBV29-1 and TRBJ2-7; tentatively, D is TRBD1 (6 bases). This CDR3 contains 12 residues. Trimming took 4 bases from V and 6 from J, leaving 13 bases between them. Germline V gene sequence: CDR1 SQVTM, CDR2 ANQGSEA. Written as DNA, the CDR3 is TGCAGCGTTGCTACAGGGCAGAGCGAGCAGTACTTC. Translated, it gives CSVATGQSEQYF.

The chain joins TRBV9 to TRBJ2-2; D is unclear. The CDR3 totals 12 residues. Germline loops: CDR1 SGDLS, CDR2 YYNGEE. V dropped 0 bases and J dropped 6 bases, with 3 bases sitting between them. The chain's CDR3 is CASSVVPGELFF. CDR3 in DNA: TGTGCCAGCAGCGTAGTTCCCGGGGAGCTGTTTTTT.

The V gene is TRBV11-2, the J gene TRBJ2-2; 8 nucleotides line up with TRBD2. Looked up from germline, CDR1 is SGHAT and CDR2 is FQNNGV. V lost 5 bases and J lost 3; bases outside the gene matches: 8. This CDR3 comprises 16 residues. The CDR3 sequence is CASSQDPGGYTGELFF. CDR3 bases: TGTGCCAGCAGCCAAGACCCGGGAGGGTACACCGGGGAGCTGTTTTTT.

This clonotype was seen repeatedly, ten times or more. The V gene is TRBV29-1, the J gene TRBJ2-2; D is ambiguous. Trimming removed 8 bases at V and 3 bases at J, with 7 bases between. The germline V gene encodes CDR1 SQVTM and CDR2 ANQGSEA. This CDR3 contains 11 residues. This CDR3 is CSFTHTGELFF. The CDR3 bases are TGCAGCTTTACTCACACCGGGGAGCTGTTTTTT.

This clonotype was seen at least ten times. J is TRBJ2-1 and V is TRBV7-9; D possibly matches TRBD1 or TRBD2 (5 bases each). This CDR3 is built from 12 residues. CDR1 is SEHNR, CDR2 FQNEAQ, per germline (reference sequence). V was clipped by 5 bases and J by 14 bases, with 16 bases between them. CDR3 DNA: TGTGCCAGCAGCCCCGGGGCCTGGTTGGAGTTCTTC. Protein product: CASSPGAWLEFF.